This is a list of T cell receptor beta chains from one sample in a study of spatial heterogeneity in lung cancer. TCRdb itself ran the 5' RACE reads through MiXCR, one entry per CDR3 protein. The sample carries roughly 19,000 distinct CDR3 sequences, about a sixth recorded once. The sequencing here drew on lung tumor tissue, taken at surgery. These TCRs come from a female donor with early-stage non-small cell lung cancer. Both conserved end residues are trimmed from each CDR3. The D gene is left open where the match is weak. Clone size is given for some rows only: seen once, a few or many times, or a class if the clone is expanded.

v_gene	j_gene	abundance	d_gene	CDR3aa
TRBV4-3	TRBJ1-1	many	NA	ASSQDDLRYGTEAF
TRBV3-1	TRBJ2-2	NA	TRBD2	ASSRRLAGDTGELF
TRBV6-5	TRBJ2-1	many	NA	ASGDPPRNEQF
TRBV12-3/TRBV12-4	TRBJ2-5	few	NA	ASSPTPETQY
TRBV30	TRBJ2-1	many	NA	AWRNGVRANEQF
TRBV7-9	TRBJ2-3	NA	NA	ASSLVGTRITDTQY
TRBV3-1	TRBJ2-2	NA	NA	ASSQNTGELF
TRBV5-5	TRBJ1-4	many	TRBD1	ASSYERQGANEKLF
TRBV20-1	TRBJ2-3	NA	NA	SARDRYLGTDTQY
TRBV5-1	TRBJ2-1	few	TRBD2	ASSLAGTIFNEQF
TRBV12-3/TRBV12-4	TRBJ2-1	few	NA	AREILSSYNEQF
TRBV20-1	TRBJ2-7	many	NA	SASRQGGYEQY
TRBV28	TRBJ2-7	few	NA	ASNPTGPPYEQY
TRBV11-2	TRBJ2-7	many	TRBD2	ASSPLAGGYPSYEQY
TRBV29-1	TRBJ2-7	few	NA	SVEHSSYEQY